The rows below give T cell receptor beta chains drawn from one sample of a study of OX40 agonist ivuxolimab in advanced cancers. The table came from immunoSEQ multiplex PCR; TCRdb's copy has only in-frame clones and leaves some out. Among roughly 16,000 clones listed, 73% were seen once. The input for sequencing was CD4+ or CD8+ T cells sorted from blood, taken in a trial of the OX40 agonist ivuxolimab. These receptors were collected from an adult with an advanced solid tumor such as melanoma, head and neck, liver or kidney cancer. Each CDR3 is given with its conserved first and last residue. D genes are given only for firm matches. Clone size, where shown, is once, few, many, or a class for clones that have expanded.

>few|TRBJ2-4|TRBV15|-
TGTGCCACCAGCCAGGTCAGTGACATTCAGTACTTC
CATSQVSDIQYF
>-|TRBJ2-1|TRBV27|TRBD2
TGTGCCAGCTCGACTAGCGGTACGTACAATGAGCAGTTCTTC
CASSTSGTYNEQFF
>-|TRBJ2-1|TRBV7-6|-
TGTGCCAGCAGCCCCTGGGGTTCGGGGGAAAATGAGCAGTTCTTC
CASSPWGSGENEQFF
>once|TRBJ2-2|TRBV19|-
TGTGCCAGTATGCACAGGGCCACCGGGGAGCTGTTTTTT
CASMHRATGELFF
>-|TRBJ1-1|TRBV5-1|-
TGCGCCAGCAGCCAGGGGAATGAAGCTTTCTTT
CASSQGNEAFF
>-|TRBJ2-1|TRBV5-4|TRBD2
TGTGCCAGCGACGGGGGGCGGGAGGGCCCCAATGAGCAGTTCTTC
CASDGGREGPNEQFF
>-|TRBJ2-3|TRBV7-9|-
TGTGCCAGCAGCCCTGAAGACTTTAGGCGCACAGATACGCAGTATTTT
CASSPEDFRRTDTQYF
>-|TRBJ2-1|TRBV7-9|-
TGTGCCAGCAGCTTTGCGATGACCTATGAGCAGTTCTTC
CASSFAMTYEQFF
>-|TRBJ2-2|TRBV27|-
TGTGCCAGCAGTTTAGAGCGGAGCACCGGGGAGCTGTTTTTT
CASSLERSTGELFF
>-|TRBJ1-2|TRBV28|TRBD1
TGTGCCAGCATGACGAAGGGACAGGGAAGATCTAACTATGGCTACACCTTC
CASMTKGQGRSNYGYTF
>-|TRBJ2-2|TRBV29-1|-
TGCAGCGTTGGATCGGGGTACGGGACCGGGGAGCTGTTTTTT
CSVGSGYGTGELFF
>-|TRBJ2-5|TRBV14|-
TGTGCCAGCAGCTACTCGGGGGATACAGGGTTGGAGGAGACCCAGTACTTC
CASSYSGDTGLEETQYF
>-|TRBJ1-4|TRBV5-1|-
TGCGCCAGCAGCTTGGGTCCCGCAACTAATGAAAAACTGTTTTTT
CASSLGPATNEKLFF